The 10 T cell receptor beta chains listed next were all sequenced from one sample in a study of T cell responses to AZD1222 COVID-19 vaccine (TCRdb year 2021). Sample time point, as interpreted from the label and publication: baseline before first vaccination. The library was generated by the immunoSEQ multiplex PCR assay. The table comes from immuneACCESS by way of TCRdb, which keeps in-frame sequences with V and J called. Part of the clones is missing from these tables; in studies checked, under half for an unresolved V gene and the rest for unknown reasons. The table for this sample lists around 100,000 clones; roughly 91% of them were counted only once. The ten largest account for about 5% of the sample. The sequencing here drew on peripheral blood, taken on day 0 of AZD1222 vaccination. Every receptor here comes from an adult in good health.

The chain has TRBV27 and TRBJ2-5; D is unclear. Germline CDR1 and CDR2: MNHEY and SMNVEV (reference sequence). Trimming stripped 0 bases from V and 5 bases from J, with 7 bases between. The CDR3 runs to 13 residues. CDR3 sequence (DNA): TGTGCCAGCAGTTTATCGTTTCGGGAGACCCAGTACTTC. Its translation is CASSLSFRETQYF.

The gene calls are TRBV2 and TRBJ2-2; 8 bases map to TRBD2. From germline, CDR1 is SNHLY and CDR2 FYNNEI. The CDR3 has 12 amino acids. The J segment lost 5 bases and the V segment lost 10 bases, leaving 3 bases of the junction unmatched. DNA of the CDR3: TGTGCCACACTAGCGGCGACCGGGGAGCTGTTTTTT. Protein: CATLAATGELFF.

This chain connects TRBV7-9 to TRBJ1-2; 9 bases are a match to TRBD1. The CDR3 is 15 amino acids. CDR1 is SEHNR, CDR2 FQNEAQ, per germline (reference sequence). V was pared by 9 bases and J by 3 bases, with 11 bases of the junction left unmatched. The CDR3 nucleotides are TGTGCCAGTAATTTCCCGGGACAGGGCCACTATGGCTACACCTTC. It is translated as CASNFPGQGHYGYTF. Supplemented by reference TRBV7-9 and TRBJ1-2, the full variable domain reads DTGVSQNPRHKITKRGQNVTFRCDPISEHNRLYWYRQTLGQGPEFLTYFQNEAQLEKSRLLSDRFSAERPKGSFSTLEIQRTEQGDSAMYLCASNFPGQGHYGYTFGSGTRLTVV.

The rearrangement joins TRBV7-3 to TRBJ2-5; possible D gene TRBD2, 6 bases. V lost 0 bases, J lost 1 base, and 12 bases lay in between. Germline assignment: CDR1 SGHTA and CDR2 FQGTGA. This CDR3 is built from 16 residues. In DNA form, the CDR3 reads TGTGCCAGCAGCTTAACTCGCGGGGTAGTCCAAGAGACCCAGTACTTC. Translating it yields CASSLTRGVVQETQYF. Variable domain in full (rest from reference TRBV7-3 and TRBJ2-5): GAGVSQTPSNKVTEKGKYVELRCDPISGHTALYWYRQSLGQGPEFLIYFQGTGAADDSGLPNDRFFAVRPEGSVSTLKIQRTERGDSAVYLCASSLTRGVVQETQYFGPGTRLLVL.

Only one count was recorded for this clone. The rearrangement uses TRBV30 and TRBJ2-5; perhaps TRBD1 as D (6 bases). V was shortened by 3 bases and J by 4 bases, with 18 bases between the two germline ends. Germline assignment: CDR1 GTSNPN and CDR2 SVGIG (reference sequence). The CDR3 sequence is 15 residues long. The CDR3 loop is CAWSARVGAGETQYF. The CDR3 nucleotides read TGTGCCTGGAGCGCCCGGGTGGGGGCGGGAGAGACCCAGTACTTC.

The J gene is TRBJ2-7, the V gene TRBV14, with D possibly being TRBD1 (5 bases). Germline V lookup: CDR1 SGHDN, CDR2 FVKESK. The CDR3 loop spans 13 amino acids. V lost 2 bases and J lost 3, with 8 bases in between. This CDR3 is CASSQNRRYEQYF. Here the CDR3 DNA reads TGTGCCAGCAGCCAAAACAGGCGCTACGAGCAGTACTTC.

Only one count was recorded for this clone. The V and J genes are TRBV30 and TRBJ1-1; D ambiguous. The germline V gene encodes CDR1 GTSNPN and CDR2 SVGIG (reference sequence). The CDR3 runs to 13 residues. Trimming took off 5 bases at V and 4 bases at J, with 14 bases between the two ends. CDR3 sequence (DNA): TGTGCCTGGGACCCCACAGCGAGCACTGAAGCTTTCTTT. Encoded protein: CAWDPTASTEAFF. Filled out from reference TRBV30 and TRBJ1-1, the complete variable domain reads SQTIHQWPATLVQPVGSPLSLECTVEGTSNPNLYWYRQAAGRGLQLLFYSVGIGQISSEVPQNLSASRPQDRQFILSSKKLLLSDSGFYLCAWDPTASTEAFFGQGTRLTVV.

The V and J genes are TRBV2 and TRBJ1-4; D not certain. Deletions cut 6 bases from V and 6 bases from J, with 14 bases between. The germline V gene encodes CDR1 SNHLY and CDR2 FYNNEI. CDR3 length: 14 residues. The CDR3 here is CASSIRVFDEKLFF. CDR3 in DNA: TGTGCCAGCAGCATAAGGGTTTTTGATGAAAAACTGTTTTTT.

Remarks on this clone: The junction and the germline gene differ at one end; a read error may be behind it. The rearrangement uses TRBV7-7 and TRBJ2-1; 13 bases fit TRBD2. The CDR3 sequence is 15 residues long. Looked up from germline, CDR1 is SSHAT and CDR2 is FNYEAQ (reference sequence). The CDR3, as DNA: TGTGCTAGCAGCCGACTAGCGGGGGGTTTTAATGAGCAGTTCTTC. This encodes CASSRLAGGFNEQFF.

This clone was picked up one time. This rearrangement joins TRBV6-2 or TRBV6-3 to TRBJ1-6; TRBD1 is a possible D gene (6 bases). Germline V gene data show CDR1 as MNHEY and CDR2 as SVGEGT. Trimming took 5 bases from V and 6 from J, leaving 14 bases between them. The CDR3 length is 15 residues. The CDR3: CASSDTGHPNSPLHF. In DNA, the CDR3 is TGTGCCAGCAGTGATACGGGACACCCTAATTCACCCCTCCACTTT.